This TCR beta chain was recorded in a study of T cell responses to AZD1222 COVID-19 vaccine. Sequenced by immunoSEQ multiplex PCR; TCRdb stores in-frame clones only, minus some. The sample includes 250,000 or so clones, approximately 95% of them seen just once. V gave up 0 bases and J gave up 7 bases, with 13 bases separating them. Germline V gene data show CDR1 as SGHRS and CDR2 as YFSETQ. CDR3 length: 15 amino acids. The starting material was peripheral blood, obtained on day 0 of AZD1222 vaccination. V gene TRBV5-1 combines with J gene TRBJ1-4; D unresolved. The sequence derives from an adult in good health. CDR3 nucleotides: TGCGCCAGCAGCTTGGAAGGGTCAATAGGTGAAAAACTGTTTTTT. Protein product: CASSLEGSIGEKLFF.